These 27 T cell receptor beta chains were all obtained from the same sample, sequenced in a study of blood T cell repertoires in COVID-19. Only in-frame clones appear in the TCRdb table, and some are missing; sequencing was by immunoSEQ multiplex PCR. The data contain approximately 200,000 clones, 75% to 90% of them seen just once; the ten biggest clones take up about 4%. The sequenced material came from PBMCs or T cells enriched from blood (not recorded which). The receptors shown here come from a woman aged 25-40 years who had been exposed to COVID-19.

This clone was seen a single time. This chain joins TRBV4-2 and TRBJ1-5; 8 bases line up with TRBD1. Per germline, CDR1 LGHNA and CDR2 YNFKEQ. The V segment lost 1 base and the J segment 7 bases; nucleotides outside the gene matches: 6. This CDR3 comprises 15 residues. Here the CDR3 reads CASSQAPGGRQPQHF. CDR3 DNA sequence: TGTGCCAGCAGCCAAGCCCCAGGGGGCCGCCAGCCCCAGCATTTT.

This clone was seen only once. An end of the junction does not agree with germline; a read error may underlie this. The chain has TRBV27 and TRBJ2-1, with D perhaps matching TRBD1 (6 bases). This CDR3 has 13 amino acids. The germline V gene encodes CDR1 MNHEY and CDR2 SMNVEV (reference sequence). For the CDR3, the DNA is TGTGCCAGCGGTTTAACAGGGAACAATGAGCAGTTCTTC. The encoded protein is CASGLTGNNEQFF.

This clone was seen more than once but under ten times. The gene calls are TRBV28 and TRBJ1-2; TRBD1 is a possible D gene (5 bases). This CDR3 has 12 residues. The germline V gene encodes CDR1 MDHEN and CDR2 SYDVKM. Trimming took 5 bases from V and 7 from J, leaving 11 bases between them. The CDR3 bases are TGTGCCAGCAGTCAGCCTAGGGGTGGCTACACCTTC. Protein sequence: CASSQPRGGYTF.

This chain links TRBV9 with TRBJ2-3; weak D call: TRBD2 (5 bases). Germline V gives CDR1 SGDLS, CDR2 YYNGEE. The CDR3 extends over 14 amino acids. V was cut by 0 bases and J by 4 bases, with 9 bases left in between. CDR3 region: CASSVGLAPDTQYF. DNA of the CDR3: TGTGCCAGCAGCGTAGGTCTAGCCCCAGATACGCAGTATTTT.

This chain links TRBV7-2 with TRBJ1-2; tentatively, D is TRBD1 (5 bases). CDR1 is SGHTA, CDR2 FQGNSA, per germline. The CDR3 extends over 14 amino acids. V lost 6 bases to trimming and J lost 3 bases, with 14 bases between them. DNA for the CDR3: TGTGCCAGCAGGTGGGGGGGGACGGACTATGGCTACACCTTC. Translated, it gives CASRWGGTDYGYTF.

CDR3 DNA sequence: TGTGCCAGTAGCCCGGGGGGCGGCTATGGCTACACCTTC. Protein sequence: CASSPGGGYGYTF. The rearrangement uses TRBV19 and TRBJ1-2, with a tentative D call TRBD1 (6 bases). Per germline, CDR1 LNHDA and CDR2 SQIVND (reference sequence). V gave up 6 bases and J gave up 4 bases, with 12 bases separating them. CDR3 length: 13 residues.

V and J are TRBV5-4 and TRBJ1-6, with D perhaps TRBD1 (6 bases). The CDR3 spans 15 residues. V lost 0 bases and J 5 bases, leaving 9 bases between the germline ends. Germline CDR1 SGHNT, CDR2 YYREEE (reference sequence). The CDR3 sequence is CASSLGQGHNSPLHF. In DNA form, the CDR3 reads TGTGCCAGCAGCTTGGGTCAGGGGCATAATTCACCCCTCCACTTT.

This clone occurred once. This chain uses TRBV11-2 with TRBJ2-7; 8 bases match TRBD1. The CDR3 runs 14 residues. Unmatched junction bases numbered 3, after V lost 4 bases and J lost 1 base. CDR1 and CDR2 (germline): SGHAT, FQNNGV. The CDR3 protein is CASSSDRGSYEQYF. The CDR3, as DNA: TGTGCCAGCAGCTCCGACAGGGGTTCCTACGAGCAGTACTTC.

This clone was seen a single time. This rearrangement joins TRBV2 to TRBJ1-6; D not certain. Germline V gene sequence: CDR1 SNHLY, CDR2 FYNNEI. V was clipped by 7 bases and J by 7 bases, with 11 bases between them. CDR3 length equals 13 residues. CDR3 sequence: CASKASGNSPLHF. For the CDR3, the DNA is TGTGCCAGCAAGGCCTCGGGGAATTCACCCCTCCACTTT.

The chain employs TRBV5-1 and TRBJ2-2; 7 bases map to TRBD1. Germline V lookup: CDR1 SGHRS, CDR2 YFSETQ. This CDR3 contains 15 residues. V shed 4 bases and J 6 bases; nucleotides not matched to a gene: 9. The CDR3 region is CASSLGQAGPGELFF. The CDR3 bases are TGCGCCAGCAGCCTAGGACAGGCGGGTCCCGGGGAGCTGTTTTTT. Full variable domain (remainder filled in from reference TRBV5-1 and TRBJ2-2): KAGVTQTPRYLIKTRGQQVTLSCSPISGHRSVSWYQQTPGQGLQFLFEYFSETQRNKGNFPGRFSGRQFSNSRSEMNVSTLELGDSALYLCASSLGQAGPGELFFGEGSRLTVL.

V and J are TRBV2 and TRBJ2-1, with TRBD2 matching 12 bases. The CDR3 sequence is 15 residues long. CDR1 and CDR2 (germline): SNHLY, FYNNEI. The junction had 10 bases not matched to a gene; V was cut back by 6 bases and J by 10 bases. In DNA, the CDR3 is TGTGCCAGCAGACAGACATCCGGGACTAGCGGGGAGCAGTTCTTC. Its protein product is CASRQTSGTSGEQFF. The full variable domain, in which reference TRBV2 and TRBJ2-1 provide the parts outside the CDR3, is EPEVTQTPSHQVTQMGQEVILRCVPISNHLYFYWYRQILGQKVEFLVSFYNNEISEKSEIFDDQFSVERPDGSNFTLKIRSTKLEDSAMYFCASRQTSGTSGEQFFGPGTRLTVL.

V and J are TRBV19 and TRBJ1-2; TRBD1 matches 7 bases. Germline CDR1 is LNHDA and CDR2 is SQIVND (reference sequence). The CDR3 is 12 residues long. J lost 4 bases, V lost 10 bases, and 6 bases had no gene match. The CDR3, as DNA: TGTGCCATTATGGACAGGTTCTATGGCTACACCTTC. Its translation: CAIMDRFYGYTF.

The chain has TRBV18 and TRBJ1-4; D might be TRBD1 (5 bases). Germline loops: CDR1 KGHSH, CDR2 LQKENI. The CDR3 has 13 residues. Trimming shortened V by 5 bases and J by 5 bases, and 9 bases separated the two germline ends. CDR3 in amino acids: CASSRQTNEKLFF. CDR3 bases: TGTGCCAGCTCAAGACAGACAAATGAAAAACTGTTTTTT.

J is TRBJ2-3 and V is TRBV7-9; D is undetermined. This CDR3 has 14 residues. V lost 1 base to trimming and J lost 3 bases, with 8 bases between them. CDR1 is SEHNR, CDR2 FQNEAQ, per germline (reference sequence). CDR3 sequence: CASSLVQETDTQYF. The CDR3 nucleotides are TGTGCCAGCAGCTTAGTACAAGAAACAGATACGCAGTATTTT.

The CDR3 sequence: CASSGDRNTEAFF. For the CDR3, the DNA is TGTGCCAGCAGCGGGGACAGGAACACTGAAGCTTTCTTT. The chain combines TRBV12-3 or TRBV12-4 with TRBJ1-1; 7 bases line up with TRBD1. J gave up 1 base and V 6 bases, and 2 bases lay outside the gene matches. The CDR3 sequence is 13 residues long.

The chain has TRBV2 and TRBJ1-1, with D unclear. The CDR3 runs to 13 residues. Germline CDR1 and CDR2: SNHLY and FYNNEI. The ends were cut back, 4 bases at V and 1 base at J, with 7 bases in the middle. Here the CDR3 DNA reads TGTGCCAGCAGTGGGTCAGAGAACACTGAAGCTTTCTTT. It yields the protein CASSGSENTEAFF.

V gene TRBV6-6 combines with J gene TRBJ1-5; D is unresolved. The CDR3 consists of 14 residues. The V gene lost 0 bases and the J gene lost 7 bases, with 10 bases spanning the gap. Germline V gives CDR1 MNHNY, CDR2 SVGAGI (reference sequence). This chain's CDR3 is CASSYSAGLQPQHF. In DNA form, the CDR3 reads TGTGCCAGCAGTTACTCGGCAGGTTTGCAGCCCCAGCATTTT.

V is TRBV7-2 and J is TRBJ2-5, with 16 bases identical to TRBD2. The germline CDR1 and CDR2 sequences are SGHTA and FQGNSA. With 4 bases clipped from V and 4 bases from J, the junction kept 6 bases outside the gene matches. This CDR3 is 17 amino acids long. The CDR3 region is CASSSGLAGGPAETQYF. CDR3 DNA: TGTGCCAGCAGCTCGGGACTAGCGGGGGGGCCAGCAGAGACCCAGTACTTC.

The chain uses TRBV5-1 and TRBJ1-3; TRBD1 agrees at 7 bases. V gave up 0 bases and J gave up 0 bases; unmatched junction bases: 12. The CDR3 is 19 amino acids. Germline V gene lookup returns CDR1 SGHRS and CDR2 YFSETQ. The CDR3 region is CASSLVPTGVTGSGNTIYF. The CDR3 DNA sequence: TGCGCCAGCAGCTTGGTACCCACAGGGGTTACGGGCTCTGGAAACACCATATATTTT.

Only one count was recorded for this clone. This CDR3 is CASSQGWGDSPLHF. The CDR3 region has the DNA TGTGCCAGCAGCCAGGGGTGGGGCGATTCACCCCTCCACTTT. This chain joins TRBV3-1 (or the pseudogene TRBV3-2) and TRBJ1-6, with a tentative D call TRBD1 (5 bases). V lost 3 bases, J lost 8 bases, and 11 bases lay in between. This CDR3 region has 14 residues. Germline CDR1 is LGHDT and CDR2 is YNNKEL (reference sequence).

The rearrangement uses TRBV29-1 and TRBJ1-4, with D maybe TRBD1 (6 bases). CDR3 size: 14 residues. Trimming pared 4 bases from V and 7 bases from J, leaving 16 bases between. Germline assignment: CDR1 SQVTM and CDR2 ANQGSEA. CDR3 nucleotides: TGCAGCGTTGCGGGCAGGGGCGGCCTTGAAAAACTGTTTTTT. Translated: CSVAGRGGLEKLFF.

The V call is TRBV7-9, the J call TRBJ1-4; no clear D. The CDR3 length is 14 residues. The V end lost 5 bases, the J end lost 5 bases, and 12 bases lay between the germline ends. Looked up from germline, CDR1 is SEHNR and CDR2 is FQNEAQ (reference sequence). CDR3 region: CASSPQRNNEKLFF. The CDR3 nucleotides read TGTGCCAGCAGCCCACAGAGAAACAATGAAAAACTGTTTTTT.

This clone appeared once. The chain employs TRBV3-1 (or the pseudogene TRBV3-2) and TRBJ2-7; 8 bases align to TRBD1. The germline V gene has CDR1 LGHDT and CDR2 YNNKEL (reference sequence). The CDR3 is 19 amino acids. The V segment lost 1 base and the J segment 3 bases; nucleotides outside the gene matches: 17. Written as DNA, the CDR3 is TGTGCCAGCAGCCAAGGAATTATGACAGGGGCGTCATACAACTACGAGCAGTACTTC. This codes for CASSQGIMTGASYNYEQYF.

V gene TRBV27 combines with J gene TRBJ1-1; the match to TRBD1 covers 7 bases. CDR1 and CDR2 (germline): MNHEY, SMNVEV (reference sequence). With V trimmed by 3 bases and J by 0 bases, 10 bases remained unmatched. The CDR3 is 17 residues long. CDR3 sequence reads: CASSLSPSQGLNTEAFF. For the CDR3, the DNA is TGTGCCAGCAGTTTGTCCCCTTCACAGGGGCTGAACACTGAAGCTTTCTTT.

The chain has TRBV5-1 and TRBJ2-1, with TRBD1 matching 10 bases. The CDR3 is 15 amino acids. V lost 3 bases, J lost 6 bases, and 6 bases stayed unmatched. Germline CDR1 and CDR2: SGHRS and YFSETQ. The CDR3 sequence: CASSWGQGTFNEQFF. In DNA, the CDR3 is TGCGCCAGCAGCTGGGGACAGGGGACGTTCAATGAGCAGTTCTTC.

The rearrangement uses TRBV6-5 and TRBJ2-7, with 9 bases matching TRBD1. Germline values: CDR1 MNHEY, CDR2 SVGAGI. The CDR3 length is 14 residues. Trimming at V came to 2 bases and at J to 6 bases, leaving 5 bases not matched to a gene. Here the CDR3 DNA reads TGTGCCAGCAGTTACCTGGGACAGGGTTTCGAGCAGTACTTC. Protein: CASSYLGQGFEQYF.

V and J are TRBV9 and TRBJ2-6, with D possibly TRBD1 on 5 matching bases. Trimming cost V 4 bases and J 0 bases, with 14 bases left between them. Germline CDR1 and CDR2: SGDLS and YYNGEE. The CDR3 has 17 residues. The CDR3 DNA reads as TGTGCCAGCAGCATCCGCCCCAGGGCCTCTGGGGCCAACGTCCTGACTTTC. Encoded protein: CASSIRPRASGANVLTF.